A single sample is the source of the 9 T cell receptor beta chains below, sequenced in a study of vaccination and CD4 T cells after COVID-19. The Oncomine TCR Beta short-read assay generated sequence data from the DNA of cultured CD4+ T cells. TCRdb re-analysed the PCR reads in MiXCR, keeping a single row per CDR3 protein. The sample lists around 6,100 distinct CDR3 sequences; around 48% were seen once. Stated treatment: approximately nine-day PBMC culture with coronavirus spike peptide pools or control peptides (ViraFEST assay). Gathering of the CD4+ T cells, from the unexposed donor, took place before the COVID-19 pandemic (2011-2018). No antigen has been identified for these receptors. Sequences were obtained from CD4+ T cells from blood, cultured in vitro. Receptors were obtained from a human donor in good health.

This sequence joins TRBV19 and TRBJ2-1; 11 bases map to TRBD1. Germline V lookup: CDR1 LNHDA, CDR2 SQIVND (reference sequence). With V trimmed by 9 bases and J by 3 bases, 4 bases remained unmatched. The CDR3 length is 14 residues. CDR3: CASQGQGVYNEQFF. Written as DNA, the CDR3 is TGTGCCAGCCAGGGACAGGGGGTCTACAATGAGCAGTTCTTC.

This clonotype was detected a few times. This chain links TRBV6-5 with TRBJ2-1, with 7 bases fitting TRBD2. This CDR3 region has 15 residues. Unmatched junction bases numbered 6, after V lost 0 bases and J lost 7 bases. The germline gives CDR1 MNHEY, CDR2 SVGAGI. DNA of the CDR3: TGTGCCAGCAGTTACTCAGTACCCGGGAGGAATGAGCAGTTCTTC. Translating gives CASSYSVPGRNEQFF.

The genes are TRBV7-2 and TRBJ2-3; D not resolved. The CDR3 length is 14 residues. Germline V lookup: CDR1 SGHTA, CDR2 FQGNSA. V lost 0 bases to trimming and J lost 2 bases, with 6 bases between them. The CDR3 region has the DNA TGTGCCAGCAGCTTAGCGGTTCCCACAGATACGCAGTATTTT. Protein sequence: CASSLAVPTDTQYF.

This clonotype was seen just once. The chain recombines TRBV30 with TRBJ2-1; 10 bases align to TRBD2. J gave up 5 bases and V 7 bases, and 14 bases lay outside the gene matches. CDR1 is GTSNPN, CDR2 SVGIG, per germline (reference sequence). The CDR3 spans 16 residues. CDR3 region: CAYRSVSGRNNNEQFF. The CDR3, as DNA: TGTGCCTACCGGTCTGTTAGCGGGAGGAATAACAATGAGCAGTTCTTC.

The V and J genes are TRBV6-2 or TRBV6-3 and TRBJ2-1; D is perhaps TRBD2 (7 bases). The CDR3 loop spans 14 amino acids. In germline, CDR1 is MNHEY, CDR2 SVGEGT. Trimming shortened V by 8 bases and J by 9 bases, and 20 bases separated the two germline ends. The CDR3 loop reads CASRAGAAFGEQFF. CDR3 DNA: TGTGCCAGCCGCGCGGGGGCGGCTTTTGGTGAGCAGTTCTTC.

The chain has TRBV2 and TRBJ1-5; D is undetermined. This CDR3 contains 11 residues. V was trimmed by 8 bases and J by 3 bases, leaving 5 bases between them. Germline V CDR1 and CDR2: SNHLY, FYNNEI. CDR3 bases: TGTGCCAGCCGGAACAATCAGCCCCAGCATTTT. Translating it yields CASRNNQPQHF.

J is TRBJ1-6 and V is TRBV10-1; D is possibly TRBD1 (6 bases). The V gene lost 3 bases and the J gene lost 9 bases, with 12 bases spanning the gap. CDR1 is WNHNN and CDR2 is SYGVQD in the germline V gene (reference sequence). The CDR3 runs 14 residues. CDR3 nucleotides: TGCGCCAGCAGTGATGAGACAGGACGTTCACCCCTCCACTTT. Its translation is CASSDETGRSPLHF.

V usage is TRBV14 and J usage is TRBJ2-7, with unresolved D. This CDR3 contains 15 residues. Trimming cost V 1 base and J 6 bases, with 16 bases left between them. Germline V gene data show CDR1 as SGHDN and CDR2 as FVKESK. This chain's CDR3 is CASSQVWASVGEQYF. The CDR3 coding sequence is TGTGCCAGCAGCCAAGTTTGGGCTTCGGTAGGCGAGCAGTACTTC.

This clonotype was observed a few times. The rearrangement uses TRBV7-9 and TRBJ1-6; 8 bases line up with TRBD1. CDR1 and CDR2 from the germline V gene are SEHNR and FQNEAQ (reference sequence). The junction had 10 bases not matched to a gene; V was cut back by 5 bases and J by 13 bases. The CDR3 is 14 residues long. The CDR3, as DNA: TGTGCCAGCAGCCCACACGGACAGGGTTCGCCCCTCCACTTT. Encoded protein: CASSPHGQGSPLHF.